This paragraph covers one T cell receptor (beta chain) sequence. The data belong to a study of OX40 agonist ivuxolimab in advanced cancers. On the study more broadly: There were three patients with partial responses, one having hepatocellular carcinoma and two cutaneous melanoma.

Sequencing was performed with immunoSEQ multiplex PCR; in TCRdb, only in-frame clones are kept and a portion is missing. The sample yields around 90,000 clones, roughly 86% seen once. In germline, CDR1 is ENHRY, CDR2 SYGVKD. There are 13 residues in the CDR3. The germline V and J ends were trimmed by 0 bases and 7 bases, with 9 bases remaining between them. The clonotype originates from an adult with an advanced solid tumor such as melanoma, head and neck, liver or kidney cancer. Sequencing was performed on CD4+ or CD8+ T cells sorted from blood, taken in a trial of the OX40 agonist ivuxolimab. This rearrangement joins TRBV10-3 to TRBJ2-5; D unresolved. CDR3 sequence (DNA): TGTGCCATCAGTGAGTCCCAGGCTCGGACCCAGTACTTC. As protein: CAISESQARTQYF.